The rows below give T cell receptor beta chains drawn from one sample of a study of blood T cell repertoires in COVID-19. Libraries were prepared by immunoSEQ multiplex PCR; TCRdb keeps only in-frame clonotypes and omits some of them. The table shows fewer than 600,000 clones, with 89% occurring only once. Specimen: peripheral blood. These receptors all stem from a young man with COVID-19, enrolled during active disease. Both conserved end residues are part of each CDR3. A D gene is named only where the DNA matches it firmly. For some rows the clone size is stated as once, few or many, or as a class when expanded; others skip it.

TRBD2	.	TRBV9	TRBJ2-3	CASSVEGLAGITDTQYF	TGTGCCAGCAGCGTAGAGGGACTAGCGGGGATCACAGATACGCAGTATTTT
.	once	TRBV7-9	TRBJ1-2	CASSFGRDTGHGYTF	TGTGCCAGCAGCTTTGGTAGGGACACTGGCCATGGCTACACCTTC
.	once	TRBV5-1	TRBJ1-1	CASSLTGYAEAFF	TGCGCCAGCAGCTTGACAGGGTACGCTGAAGCTTTCTTT
TRBD2	.	TRBV27	TRBJ2-7	CASRKREPQFEQYF	TGTGCCAGCAGAAAGCGGGAGCCCCAGTTCGAGCAGTACTTC
.	once	TRBV24-1	TRBJ2-1	CATSDPTGRSEQFF	TGTGCCACCAGTGACCCGACAGGGAGGTCTGAGCAGTTCTTC
.	.	TRBV12-3/TRBV12-4	TRBJ1-1	CASRSEVAEAFF	TGTGCCAGCAGGTCCGAGGTCGCTGAAGCTTTCTTT
TRBD1	.	TRBV23-1	TRBJ2-2	CASSQSGTGDNTGELFF	TGCGCCAGCAGTCAATCCGGGACAGGGGATAACACCGGGGAGCTGTTTTTT
.	.	TRBV27	TRBJ2-4	CASSLGGLKNIQYF	TGTGCCAGCAGTTTAGGGGGCCTAAAAAACATTCAGTACTTC
TRBD2	.	TRBV4-1	TRBJ2-1	CASSQGQRGYNEQFF	TGCGCCAGCAGCCAAGGGCAGCGGGGTTACAATGAGCAGTTCTTC
TRBD1	.	TRBV5-4	TRBJ1-2	CASSFGTGSYGYTF	TGTGCCAGCAGCTTCGGGACAGGGTCATATGGCTACACCTTC
TRBD2	.	TRBV5-1	TRBJ2-7	CASSLELAGVSPYEQYF	TGCGCCAGCAGCTTGGAACTAGCGGGAGTGTCCCCCTACGAGCAGTACTTC
TRBD1	.	TRBV6-5	TRBJ2-7	CASSPDRGLNEQYF	TGTGCCAGCAGCCCAGACAGGGGGCTGAACGAGCAGTACTTC
TRBD2	.	TRBV5-1	TRBJ2-5	CASSSAGLKETQYF	TGCGCCAGCAGCTCAGCGGGGCTGAAAGAGACCCAGTACTTC
TRBD1	few	TRBV19	TRBJ1-5	CASRPEAGGYNQPQHF	TGTGCCAGTCGCCCTGAAGCAGGGGGCTACAATCAGCCCCAGCATTTT
.	.	TRBV6-1	TRBJ2-7	CASSEEHGDEQYF	TGTGCCAGCAGTGAAGAGCACGGAGACGAGCAGTACTTC
TRBD2	.	TRBV7-9	TRBJ2-5	CASSLAAGAGETQYF	TGTGCCAGCAGCTTAGCGGCGGGAGCGGGGGAGACCCAGTACTTC
.	.	TRBV12-3/TRBV12-4	TRBJ2-4	CASSSIKNIQYF	TGTGCCAGCAGTTCTATCAAAAACATTCAGTACTTC
.	.	TRBV7-9	TRBJ2-2	CASLPGWVPGELFF	TGTGCCAGCCTACCGGGGTGGGTCCCCGGGGAGCTGTTTTTT
TRBD1	.	TRBV19	TRBJ1-1	CASSTVPGQGRGTEAFF	TGTGCCAGTAGTACGGTCCCGGGACAGGGAAGGGGAACTGAAGCTTTCTTT
.	.	TRBV7-9	TRBJ2-1	CASSFSDWHSYNEQFF	TGTGCCAGCAGCTTCTCCGACTGGCACTCCTACAATGAGCAGTTCTTC
.	once	TRBV7-3	TRBJ1-1	CASSQIRDTEAFF	TGTGCCAGCAGCCAAATCAGGGACACTGAAGCTTTCTTT
TRBD1	.	TRBV5-1	TRBJ2-3	CASSRDSSTDTQYF	TGCGCCAGCAGCAGGGACAGTAGCACAGATACGCAGTATTTT
TRBD1	.	TRBV28	TRBJ2-3	CASSWTGEDTQYF	TGTGCCAGCAGTTGGACAGGGGAGGATACGCAGTATTTT
.	.	TRBV18	TRBJ2-7	CASSVRGRQKSSYEQYF	TGTGCCAGCTCAGTCAGAGGGAGGCAGAAGAGCTCCTACGAGCAGTACTTC
TRBD2	.	TRBV30	TRBJ2-1	CAWSVGGSSYNEQFF	TGTGCCTGGAGTGTGGGGGGGAGCTCCTACAATGAGCAGTTCTTC
TRBD1	once	TRBV13	TRBJ2-1	CASSLYGTGVNNEQFF	TGTGCCAGCAGCTTATACGGGACAGGGGTCAACAATGAGCAGTTCTTC
TRBD1	.	TRBV27	TRBJ1-1	CASSLQGVGTEAFF	TGTGCCAGCAGCCTACAGGGGGTAGGCACTGAAGCTTTCTTT
TRBD2	.	TRBV3-1/TRBV3-2	TRBJ2-1	CASSQLRTSSNEQFF	TGTGCCAGCAGCCAACTTAGGACTAGTTCGAATGAGCAGTTCTTC
.	.	TRBV7-9	TRBJ2-1	CASSSATVTYNEQFF	TGTGCCAGCAGTTCCGCGACTGTTACCTACAATGAGCAGTTCTTC
.	.	TRBV6-5	TRBJ2-4	CATLRASKNIQYF	TGTGCCACCTTGAGGGCCAGCAAAAACATTCAGTACTTC
.	.	TRBV10-3	TRBJ1-2	CAISEGQLANYGYTF	TGTGCCATCAGTGAGGGGCAATTAGCTAACTATGGCTACACCTTC
TRBD1	.	TRBV4-1	TRBJ1-6	CASSPGQGVNSPLHF	TGCGCCAGCAGTCCCGGACAGGGAGTTAATTCACCCCTCCACTTT
.	.	TRBV6-1	TRBJ1-4	CASSVEVMADNEKLFF	TGTGCCAGCAGTGTTGAAGTAATGGCAGATAATGAAAAACTGTTTTTT